These 27 T cell receptor beta chains were all obtained from the same sample, sequenced in a study of metastatic and nonmetastatic thyroid tumors. Using MiXCR, TCRdb re-called clones from the PCR reads. The table lists about 70,000 clones, 18% of them singletons, with roughly 13% in the top ten. Ahead of thyroid surgery, no patient had received treatment of any kind. Sample: blood. Receptor source: a female donor with papillary thyroid cancer or a benign thyroid nodule (not recorded which). Some clones in this sample may be carry-over from other donors' samples.

At least ten counts were recorded for this clone. The chain carries TRBV28 and TRBJ2-6; a possible D gene is TRBD1 (6 bases). This CDR3 is 17 amino acids long. Germline V gene sequence: CDR1 MDHEN, CDR2 SYDVKM. Trimming shortened V by 1 base and J by 1 base, and 11 bases separated the two germline ends. The CDR3 sequence is CASSLSGVLSGANVLTF. DNA for the CDR3: TGTGCCAGCAGTTTATCAGGGGTCCTATCTGGGGCCAACGTCCTGACTTTC. Variable domain in full (rest from reference TRBV28 and TRBJ2-6): DVKVTQSSRYLVKRTGEKVFLECVQDMDHENMFWYRQDPGLGLRLIYFSYDVKMKEKGDIPEGYSVSREKKERFSLILESASTNQTSMYLCASSLSGVLSGANVLTFGAGSRLTVL.

This clone was counted at least ten times. The chain combines TRBV28 with TRBJ1-2; a possible D gene is TRBD1 (5 bases). The germline V gene encodes CDR1 MDHEN and CDR2 SYDVKM. V was trimmed by 9 bases and J by 4 bases, leaving 12 bases between them. This CDR3 has 12 amino acids. CDR3 residues: CASFQGTYGYTF. The CDR3 coding sequence is TGTGCCAGTTTCCAGGGTACCTATGGCTACACCTTC.

In this sample, this clone turned up a few times. This sequence joins TRBV4-1 and TRBJ2-5; a weak D match, TRBD2 (6 bases). Trimming left V 4 bases short and J 4 bases short, with 10 bases between. Germline V gene data show CDR1 as MGHRA and CDR2 as YSYEKL. The CDR3 runs to 13 residues. The CDR3 nucleotides read TGCGCCAGCAGCCTTTCAGCGGGAGAGACCCAGTACTTC. It yields the protein CASSLSAGETQYF.

This clone has just a few counts. The chain is built from TRBV12-3 or TRBV12-4 and TRBJ2-3, with 7 bases identical to TRBD1. J lost 5 bases, V lost 3 bases, and 5 bases had no gene match. This CDR3 is built from 14 residues. The CDR3 loop is CASSFVRGRDTQYF. CDR3 nucleotides: TGTGCCAGCAGTTTCGTTAGGGGGCGAGATACGCAGTATTTT.

Many counts were recorded for this clone. This chain uses TRBV7-9 with TRBJ1-3; 9 nucleotides agree with TRBD1. The trim removed 5 bases at V and 2 bases at J, leaving 10 bases unmatched. The CDR3 is made up of 17 amino acids. The germline V gene encodes CDR1 SEHNR and CDR2 FQNEAQ (reference sequence). DNA for the CDR3: TGTGCCAGCAGCGGTACGCTGGGACAGGGCGCTGGAAACACCATATATTTT. Translation gives CASSGTLGQGAGNTIYF.

The table lists this clone with many counts. The gene calls are TRBV3-1 and TRBJ2-7, with TRBD2 matching 8 bases. The CDR3 length is 16 residues. With V trimmed by 0 bases and J by 3 bases, 7 bases remained unmatched. Germline V lookup: CDR1 LGHDT, CDR2 YNNKEL (reference sequence). The chain's CDR3 is CASSQDLASGFYEQYF. CDR3 nucleotides: TGTGCCAGCAGCCAAGATCTGGCTAGCGGGTTCTACGAGCAGTACTTC.

Points on this clone: One junction end disagrees with the germline gene, perhaps due to a read error. The chain combines TRBV30 with TRBJ1-1, with D perhaps matching TRBD1 (5 bases). Germline CDR1 GTSNPN, CDR2 SVGIG (reference sequence). The CDR3 has 16 residues. Written as DNA, the CDR3 is TGTGCCTGGAGTGTACTCAGGATATTGCGGGGCACTGAATCTTTCTTT. Amino acids: CAWSVLRILRGTESFF.

The chain employs TRBV30 and TRBJ2-1; D unclear. Germline lookup yields CDR1 GTSNPN and CDR2 SVGIG (reference sequence). This CDR3 region has 11 residues. Trimming removed 4 bases at V and 4 bases at J, with 5 bases between. CDR3 sequence reads: CAWNGYNEQFF. The CDR3 DNA reads TGTGCCTGGAACGGTTACAATGAGCAGTTCTTC.

The J gene is TRBJ2-1, the V gene TRBV9; D gene uncertain. The CDR3 is 13 residues long. The ends were cut back, 4 bases at V and 8 bases at J, with 13 bases in the middle. CDR1 and CDR2 (germline): SGDLS, YYNGEE. The CDR3 protein is CASSTQSVYEQFF. The DNA of the CDR3 is TGTGCCAGCAGCACGCAATCCGTGTATGAGCAGTTCTTC.

The table lists this clone with a few counts. This chain links TRBV28 with TRBJ1-2; possibly TRBD1 for D (6 bases). Deletions cut 7 bases from V and 3 bases from J, with 18 bases between. The V gene's germline CDR1 is MDHEN and CDR2 SYDVKM. The CDR3 loop spans 15 amino acids. CDR3 residues: CASISKSGGDYGYTF. CDR3 nucleotides: TGTGCCAGCATCTCTAAAAGTGGGGGCGACTATGGCTACACCTTC.

The genes are TRBV6-1 and TRBJ2-7; D is perhaps TRBD1 or TRBD2 (5 bases each). CDR3 length: 13 residues. Germline CDR1 and CDR2: MNHNS and SASEGT. V lost 6 bases, J lost 6 bases, and 15 bases lay in between. CDR3 sequence: CASRPPGRSEQYF. Written as DNA, the CDR3 is TGTGCCAGCAGACCGCCGGGGCGGTCCGAGCAGTACTTC.

This clone was observed many times. In DNA form, the CDR3 reads TGTGCCAGCAGTTGGGACAGGGGGTCCAACGAGCAGTACTTC. This encodes CASSWDRGSNEQYF. This rearrangement joins TRBV28 to TRBJ2-7, with 11 nucleotides matching TRBD1. The CDR3 totals 14 residues. After removal of 4 bases from V and 5 bases from J, the junction contained 4 bases not matched to a gene. In germline, CDR1 is MDHEN, CDR2 SYDVKM.

The sample holds many counts of this clone. The rearrangement uses TRBV5-6 and TRBJ2-3; D perhaps matches TRBD2 (6 bases). Germline lookup yields CDR1 SGHDT and CDR2 YYEEEE. V gave up 4 bases and J gave up 1 base, with 16 bases separating them. This CDR3 contains 16 residues. This CDR3 is CASSPGPAGGTDTQYF. The CDR3 nucleotides are TGTGCCAGCAGCCCCGGTCCAGCGGGCGGCACAGATACGCAGTATTTT.

This clone was observed once. The chain carries TRBV20-1 and TRBJ1-4; a weak D match, TRBD1 (6 bases). This CDR3 has 13 residues. Trimming took 6 bases from V and 2 from J, leaving 10 bases between them. The germline gives CDR1 DFQATT, CDR2 SNEGSKA (reference sequence). Written as DNA, the CDR3 is TGCAGTGCCGCAGGGGTGACTAATGAAAAACTGTTTTTT. This sequence encodes CSAAGVTNEKLFF.

As concerns this clone: Mismatch with germline at one junction end may stem from a read error. DNA for the CDR3: TGCGCCAACAGCCAAGCCGCGGTGGGGGGCCGGAATTCACCCCTCCACTTT. It is translated as CANSQAAVGGRNSPLHF. The chain combines TRBV4-1 with TRBJ1-6, with TRBD1 as a possible D gene (6 bases). This CDR3 region has 17 residues. The germline V gene encodes CDR1 MGHRA and CDR2 YSYEKL.

The rearrangement joins TRBV9 to TRBJ2-7, with TRBD1 matching over 8 bases. Germline CDR1 and CDR2: SGDLS and YYNGEE. V lost 4 bases to trimming and J lost 0 bases; unmatched junction nucleotides: 6. This CDR3 has 15 residues. Written as DNA, the CDR3 is TGTGCCAGCAGCACTCGGACAGGGAGCTCCTACGAGCAGTACTTC. It yields the protein CASSTRTGSSYEQYF.

The sample holds many counts of this clone. Within the sample, other DNA sequences also encode this same CDR3. The chain is built from TRBV30 and TRBJ1-1, with no clear D. This CDR3 region has 10 residues. Germline values: CDR1 GTSNPN, CDR2 SVGIG (reference sequence). With 5 bases removed from V and 8 bases from J, the gap between germline ends came to 9 bases. DNA for the CDR3: TGTGCCTGGCGGGCCCCAGAAGCTTTCTTT. This gives the protein CAWRAPEAFF.

The sample holds many counts of this clone. The chain is built from TRBV20-1 and TRBJ2-1; TRBD2 aligns across 13 bases. Germline CDR1 is DFQATT and CDR2 is SNEGSKA (reference sequence). Trimming removed 3 bases from V and 3 bases from J; junction bases left unmatched: 5. The CDR3 runs to 16 residues. The CDR3 reads CSASGTSGMNYNEQFF. DNA of the CDR3: TGCAGTGCTAGCGGGACTAGCGGGATGAACTACAATGAGCAGTTCTTC.

This clone is labeled as medium-sized. The rearrangement joins TRBV30 to TRBJ1-2; the D is unclear. CDR1 is GTSNPN, CDR2 SVGIG, per germline (reference sequence). CDR3 length: 11 residues. The V end lost 7 bases, the J end lost 6 bases, and 12 bases lay between the germline ends. In DNA, the CDR3 is TGTGCCTCCTTCCCCAAGGATGGCTACACCTTC. Encoded protein: CASFPKDGYTF. The entire variable domain, with the rest obtained from reference TRBV30 and TRBJ1-2, is as follows: SQTIHQWPATLVQPVGSPLSLECTVEGTSNPNLYWYRQAAGRGLQLLFYSVGIGQISSEVPQNLSASRPQDRQFILSSKKLLLSDSGFYLCASFPKDGYTFGSGTRLTVV.

This clone was observed a handful of times. The rearrangement joins TRBV6-1 to TRBJ2-3; D ambiguous. Germline values: CDR1 MNHNS, CDR2 SASEGT. CDR3 size: 13 residues. The germline V and J ends were trimmed by 6 bases and 0 bases, with 7 bases remaining between them. CDR3 bases: TGTGCCAGCAGGCCTACTAGCACAGATACGCAGTATTTT. It specifies CASRPTSTDTQYF.

This clone occurred many times. This chain links TRBV2 with TRBJ2-1; 15 nucleotides align to TRBD2. This CDR3 contains 13 residues. Germline CDR1 and CDR2: SNHLY and FYNNEI. The trim removed 8 bases at V and 7 bases at J, leaving 0 bases unmatched. The CDR3 bases are TGTGCCAGCGGGACTAGCGGGAGGAATGAGCAGTTCTTC. Its translation is CASGTSGRNEQFF. Combining the CDR3 with reference TRBV2 and TRBJ2-1 gives the whole variable domain EPEVTQTPSHQVTQMGQEVILRCVPISNHLYFYWYRQILGQKVEFLVSFYNNEISEKSEIFDDQFSVERPDGSNFTLKIRSTKLEDSAMYFCASGTSGRNEQFFGPGTRLTVL.

This clone has a count of ten or more. This rearrangement joins TRBV19 to TRBJ1-1; D is uncertain. The CDR3 consists of 13 residues. V shed 4 bases and J shed 0 bases, with 6 bases lying between them. The germline V gene encodes CDR1 LNHDA and CDR2 SQIVND (reference sequence). The chain's CDR3 is CASSTVLNTEAFF. CDR3 sequence (DNA): TGTGCCAGTAGTACTGTCTTGAACACTGAAGCTTTCTTT.

A note on this clone: A much larger clonotype is one base distant, so this may be a read error. V gene TRBV24-1 combines with J gene TRBJ2-2; 10 bases are shared with TRBD1. The CDR3 is 16 amino acids. The germline V gene has CDR1 KGHDR and CDR2 SFDVKD. After removal of 1 base from V and 3 bases from J, the junction contained 1 base not matched to a gene. CDR3: CATSDFGQGDTGELFF. In DNA form, the CDR3 reads TGTGCCACCAGTGATTTTGGACAGGGGGACACCGGGGAGCTGTTTTTT.

Only a few counts were recorded for this clone. The V call is TRBV24-1, the J call TRBJ2-1; D is unresolved. CDR3 size: 13 residues. Germline CDR1 reads KGHDR; CDR2 reads SFDVKD. V gave up 5 bases and J gave up 9 bases, with 13 bases separating them. In nucleotides, the CDR3 is TGTGCCACCAGTGGTCTTGGGCTGAGTGAGCAGTTCTTC. This codes for CATSGLGLSEQFF.

Many counts were recorded for this clone. The chain carries TRBV27 and TRBJ2-7; 10 nucleotides match TRBD1. Losses at the gene ends were 6 bases for V and 6 bases for J; bases not matched to a gene: 5. The CDR3 is 13 amino acids. Germline V gene data show CDR1 as MNHEY and CDR2 as SMNVEV (reference sequence). CDR3 region: CASSQDRGSEQYF. CDR3 nucleotides: TGTGCCAGCAGCCAGGACAGGGGGAGCGAGCAGTACTTC.

CDR3 nucleotides: TGTGCCATCAGTGATTCTACTGGGGCAGCTTTCTTT. Protein sequence: CAISDSTGAAFF. The chain links TRBV10-3 to TRBJ1-1; D might be TRBD1 (5 bases). The CDR3 sequence is 12 residues long. V was clipped by 3 bases and J by 10 bases, with 12 bases between them. Looked up from germline, CDR1 is ENHRY and CDR2 is SYGVKD.

This clone was counted ten times or more. V usage is TRBV20-1 and J usage is TRBJ2-1, with 8 bases identical to TRBD2. The CDR3 loop spans 16 amino acids. The germline V gene encodes CDR1 DFQATT and CDR2 SNEGSKA (reference sequence). After removal of 0 bases from V and 4 bases from J, the junction contained 8 bases not matched to a gene. The CDR3 here is CSARDRRTSIYNEQFF. The CDR3 DNA sequence: TGCAGTGCTAGAGATCGTAGGACTAGCATTTACAATGAGCAGTTCTTC.